This T cell receptor beta chain was recorded in a study of T cell responses to AZD1222 COVID-19 vaccine. Study-wide results and caveats: A mostly white British donor set with more females was recruited, and clonal diversity was possibly underestimated. Repertoire sampling happened only post peak T cell response. Elevations in Spike-specific TCR breadth and depth followed administration of two AZD1222 doses.

A remark on this clone: As yet, its antigen is unknown.

The V end lost 2 bases, the J end lost 9 bases, and 14 bases lay between the germline ends. There are 13 residues in the CDR3. Germline-derived CDR1 and CDR2 are WSHSY and SAAADI. Generated by immunoSEQ multiplex PCR, the TCRdb table keeps only in-frame clones and is missing some. The profile shows fewer than 55,000 clones, around 80% of them singletons. The J gene is TRBJ2-7, the V gene TRBV10-2; D remains ambiguous. The sequence was collected from an adult in good health. The starting material was peripheral blood, obtained on day 0 of AZD1222 vaccination. DNA for the CDR3: TGCGCCAGCAGTGAGACCGACTCGACAAGGCAGTACTTC. This encodes CASSETDSTRQYF.